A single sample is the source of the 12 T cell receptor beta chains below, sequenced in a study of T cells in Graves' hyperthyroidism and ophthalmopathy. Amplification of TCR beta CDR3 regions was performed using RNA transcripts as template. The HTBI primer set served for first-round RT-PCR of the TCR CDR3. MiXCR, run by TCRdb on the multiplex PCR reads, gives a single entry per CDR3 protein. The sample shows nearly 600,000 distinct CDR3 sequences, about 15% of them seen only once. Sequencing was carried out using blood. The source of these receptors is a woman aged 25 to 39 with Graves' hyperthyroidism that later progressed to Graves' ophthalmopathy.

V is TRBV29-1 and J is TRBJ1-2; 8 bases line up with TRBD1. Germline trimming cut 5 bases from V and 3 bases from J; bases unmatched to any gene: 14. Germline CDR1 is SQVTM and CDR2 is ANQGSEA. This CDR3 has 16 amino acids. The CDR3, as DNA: TGCAGCGTTTCAGGGATTGGACAGGGAATCTACTATGGCTACACCTTC. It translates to CSVSGIGQGIYYGYTF.

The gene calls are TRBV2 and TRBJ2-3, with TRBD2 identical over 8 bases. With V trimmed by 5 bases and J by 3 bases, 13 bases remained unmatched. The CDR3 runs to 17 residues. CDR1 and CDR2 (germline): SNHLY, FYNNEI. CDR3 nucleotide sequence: TGTGCCAGCAGTCACGGGAGGGCCGAGTTGTGGACAGATACGCAGTATTTT. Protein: CASSHGRAELWTDTQYF.

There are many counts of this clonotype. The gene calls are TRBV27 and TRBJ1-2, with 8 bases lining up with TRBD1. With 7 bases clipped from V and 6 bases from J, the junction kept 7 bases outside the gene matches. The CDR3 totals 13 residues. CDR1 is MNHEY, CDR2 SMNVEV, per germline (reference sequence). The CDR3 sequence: CASMDRELDGYTF. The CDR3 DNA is TGTGCCAGCATGGACAGGGAATTGGATGGCTACACCTTC.

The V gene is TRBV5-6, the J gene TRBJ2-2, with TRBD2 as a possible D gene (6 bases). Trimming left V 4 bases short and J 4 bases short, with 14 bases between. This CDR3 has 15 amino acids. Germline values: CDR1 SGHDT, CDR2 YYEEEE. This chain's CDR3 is CASSIGGPSTGELFF. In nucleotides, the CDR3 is TGTGCCAGCAGCATAGGAGGGCCGAGCACCGGGGAGCTGTTTTTT.

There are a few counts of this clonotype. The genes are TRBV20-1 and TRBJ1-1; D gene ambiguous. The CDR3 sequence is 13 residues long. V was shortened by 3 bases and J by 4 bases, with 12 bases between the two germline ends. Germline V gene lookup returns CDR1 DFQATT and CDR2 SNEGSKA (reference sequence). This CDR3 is CSARSLAGTEAFF. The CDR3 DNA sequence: TGCAGTGCTAGGTCCCTCGCGGGCACTGAAGCTTTCTTT.

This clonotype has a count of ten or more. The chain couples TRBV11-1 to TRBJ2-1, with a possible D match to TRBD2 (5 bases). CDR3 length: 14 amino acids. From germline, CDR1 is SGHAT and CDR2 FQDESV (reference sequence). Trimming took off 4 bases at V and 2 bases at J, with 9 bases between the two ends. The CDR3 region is CASSSRRTYNEQFF. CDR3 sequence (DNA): TGTGCCAGCAGCTCAAGGAGGACCTACAATGAGCAGTTCTTC.

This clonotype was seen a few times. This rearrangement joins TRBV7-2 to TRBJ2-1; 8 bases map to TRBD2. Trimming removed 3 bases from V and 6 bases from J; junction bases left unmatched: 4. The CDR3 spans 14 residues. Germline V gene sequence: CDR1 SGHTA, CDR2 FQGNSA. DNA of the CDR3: TGTGCCAGCAGCTTTGCTAGCGGGTTCAATGAGCAGTTCTTC. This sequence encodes CASSFASGFNEQFF.

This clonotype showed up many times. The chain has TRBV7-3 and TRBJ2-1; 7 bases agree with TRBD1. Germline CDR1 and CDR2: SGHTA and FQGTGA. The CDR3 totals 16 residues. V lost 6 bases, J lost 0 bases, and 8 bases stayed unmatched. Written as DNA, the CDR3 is TGTGCCAGCAGTCCCGAGGGACAGAACTCCTACAATGAGCAGTTCTTC. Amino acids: CASSPEGQNSYNEQFF.

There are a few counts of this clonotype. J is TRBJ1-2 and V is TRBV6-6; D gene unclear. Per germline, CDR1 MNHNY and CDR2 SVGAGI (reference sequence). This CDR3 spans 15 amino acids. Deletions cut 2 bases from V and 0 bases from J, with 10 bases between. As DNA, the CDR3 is TGTGCCAGCAGTTACGATTTCACCCCTAACTATGGCTACACCTTC. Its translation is CASSYDFTPNYGYTF.

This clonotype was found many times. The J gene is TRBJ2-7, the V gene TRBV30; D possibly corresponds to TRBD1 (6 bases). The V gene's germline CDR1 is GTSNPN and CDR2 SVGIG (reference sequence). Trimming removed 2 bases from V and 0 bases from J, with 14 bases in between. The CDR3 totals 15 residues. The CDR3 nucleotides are TGTGCCTGGAGTCCAGGGGTAATAACCTCCTACGAGCAGTACTTC. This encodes CAWSPGVITSYEQYF.

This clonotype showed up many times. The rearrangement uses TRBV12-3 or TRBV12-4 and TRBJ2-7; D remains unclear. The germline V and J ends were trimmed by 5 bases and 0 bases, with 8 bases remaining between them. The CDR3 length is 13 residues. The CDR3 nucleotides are TGTGCCAGCAGTCGATACTCCTCCTACGAGCAGTACTTC. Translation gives CASSRYSSYEQYF.

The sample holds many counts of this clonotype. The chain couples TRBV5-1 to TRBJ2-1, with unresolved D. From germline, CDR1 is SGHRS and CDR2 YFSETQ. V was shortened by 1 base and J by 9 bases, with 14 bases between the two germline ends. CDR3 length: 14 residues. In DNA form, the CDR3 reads TGCGCCAGCAGCTTGAGGGCAGGAACCGCTGAGCAGTTCTTC. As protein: CASSLRAGTAEQFF. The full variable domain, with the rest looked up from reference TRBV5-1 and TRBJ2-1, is KAGVTQTPRYLIKTRGQQVTLSCSPISGHRSVSWYQQTPGQGLQFLFEYFSETQRNKGNFPGRFSGRQFSNSRSEMNVSTLELGDSALYLCASSLRAGTAEQFFGPGTRLTVL.